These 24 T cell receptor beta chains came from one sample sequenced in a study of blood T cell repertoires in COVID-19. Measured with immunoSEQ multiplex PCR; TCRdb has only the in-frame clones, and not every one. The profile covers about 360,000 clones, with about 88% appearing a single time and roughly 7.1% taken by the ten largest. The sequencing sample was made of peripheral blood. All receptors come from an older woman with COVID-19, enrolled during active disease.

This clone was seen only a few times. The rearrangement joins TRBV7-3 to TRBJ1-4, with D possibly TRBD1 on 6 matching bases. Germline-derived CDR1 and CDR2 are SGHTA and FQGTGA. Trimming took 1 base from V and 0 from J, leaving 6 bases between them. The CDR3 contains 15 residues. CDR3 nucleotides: TGTGCCAGCAGCTTAAAGGGGGCAACTAATGAAAAACTGTTTTTT. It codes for CASSLKGATNEKLFF.

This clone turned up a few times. CDR3 DNA: TGCGCCAGCAGCTCCGGACAGGGCGACTCTGGAAACACCATATATTTT. It translates to CASSSGQGDSGNTIYF. V is TRBV5-1 and J is TRBJ1-3, with 8 bases lining up with TRBD1. CDR3 size: 16 residues. V lost 3 bases and J lost 0; bases outside the gene matches: 5. Germline lookup yields CDR1 SGHRS and CDR2 YFSETQ.

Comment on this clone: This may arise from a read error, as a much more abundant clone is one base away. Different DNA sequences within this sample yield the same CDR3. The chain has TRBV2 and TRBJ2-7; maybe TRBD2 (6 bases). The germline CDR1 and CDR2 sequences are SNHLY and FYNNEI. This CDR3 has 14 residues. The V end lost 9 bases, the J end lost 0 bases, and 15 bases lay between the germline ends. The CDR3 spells CASNRDSSSYEQYF. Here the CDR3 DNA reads TGTGCCAGTAATCGGGACTCAAGCTCCTACGAGCAGTACTTC. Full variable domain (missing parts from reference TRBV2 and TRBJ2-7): EPEVTQTPSHQVTQMGQEVILRCVPISNHLYFYWYRQILGQKVEFLVSFYNNEISEKSEIFDDQFSVERPDGSNFTLKIRSTKLEDSAMYFCASNRDSSSYEQYFGPGTRLTVT.

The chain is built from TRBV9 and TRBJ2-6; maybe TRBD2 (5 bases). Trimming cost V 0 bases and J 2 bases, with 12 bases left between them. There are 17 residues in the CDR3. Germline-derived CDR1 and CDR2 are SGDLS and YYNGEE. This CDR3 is CASSVGRMSAGANVLTF. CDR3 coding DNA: TGTGCCAGCAGCGTAGGGAGGATGAGCGCTGGGGCCAACGTCCTGACTTTC.

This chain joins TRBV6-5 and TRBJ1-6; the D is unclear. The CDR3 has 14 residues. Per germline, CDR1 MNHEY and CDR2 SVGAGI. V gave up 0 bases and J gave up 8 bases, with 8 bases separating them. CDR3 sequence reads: CASSYSFPYSPLHF. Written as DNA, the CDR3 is TGTGCCAGCAGTTACTCGTTCCCCTATTCACCCCTCCACTTT.

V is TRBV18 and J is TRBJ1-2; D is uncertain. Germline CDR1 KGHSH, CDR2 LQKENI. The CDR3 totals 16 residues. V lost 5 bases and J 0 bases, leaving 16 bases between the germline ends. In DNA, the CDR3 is TGTGCCAGCTCATTTAGTCACTCTACGGCTAACTATGGCTACACCTTC. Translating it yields CASSFSHSTANYGYTF.

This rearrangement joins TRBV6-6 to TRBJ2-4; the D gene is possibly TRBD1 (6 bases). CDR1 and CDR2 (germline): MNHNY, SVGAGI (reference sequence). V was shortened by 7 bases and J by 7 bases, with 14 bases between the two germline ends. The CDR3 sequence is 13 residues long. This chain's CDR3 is CASNLDRGNIQYF. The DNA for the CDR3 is TGTGCCAGCAACTTGGACAGAGGGAACATTCAGTACTTC.

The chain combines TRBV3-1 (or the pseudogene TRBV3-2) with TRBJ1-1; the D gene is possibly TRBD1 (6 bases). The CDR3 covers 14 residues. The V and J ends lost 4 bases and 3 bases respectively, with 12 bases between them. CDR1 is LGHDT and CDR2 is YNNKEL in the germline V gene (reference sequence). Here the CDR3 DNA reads TGTGCCAGCAGCCTCAGGGGAGCGGACACTGAAGCTTTCTTT. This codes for CASSLRGADTEAFF.

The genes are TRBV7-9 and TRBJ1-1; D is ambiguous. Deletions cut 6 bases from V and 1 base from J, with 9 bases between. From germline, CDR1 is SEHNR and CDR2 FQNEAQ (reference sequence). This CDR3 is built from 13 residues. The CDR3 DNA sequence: TGTGCCAGCAGAGACAACACGAACACTGAAGCTTTCTTT. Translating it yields CASRDNTNTEAFF.

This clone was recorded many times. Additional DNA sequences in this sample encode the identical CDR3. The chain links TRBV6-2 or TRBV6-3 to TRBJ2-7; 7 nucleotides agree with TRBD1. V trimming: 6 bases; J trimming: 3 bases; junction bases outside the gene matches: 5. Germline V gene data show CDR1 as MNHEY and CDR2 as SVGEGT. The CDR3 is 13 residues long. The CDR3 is CASSLTGVYEQYF. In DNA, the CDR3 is TGTGCCAGCAGCCTAACAGGGGTCTACGAGCAGTACTTC.

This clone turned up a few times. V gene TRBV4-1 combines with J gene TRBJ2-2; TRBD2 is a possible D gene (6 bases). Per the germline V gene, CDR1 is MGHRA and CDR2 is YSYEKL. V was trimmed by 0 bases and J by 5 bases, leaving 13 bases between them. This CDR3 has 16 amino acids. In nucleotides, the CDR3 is TGCGCCAGCAGCCAAGAATGGATGGGGGGAACCGGGGAGCTGTTTTTT. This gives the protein CASSQEWMGGTGELFF.

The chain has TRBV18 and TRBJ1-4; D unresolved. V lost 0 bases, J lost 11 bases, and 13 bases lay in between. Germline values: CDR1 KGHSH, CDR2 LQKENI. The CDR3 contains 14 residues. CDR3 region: CASSPPGEDGKLFF. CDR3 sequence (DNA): TGTGCCAGCTCACCACCGGGAGAAGATGGGAAACTGTTTTTT.

The CDR3 nucleotides are TGTGCCAGTAGTAGGACTAGCGGGGGGGCTGTATCGGGGAATGAGCAGTTCTTC. Protein product: CASSRTSGGAVSGNEQFF. V is TRBV19 and J is TRBJ2-1; TRBD2 agrees at 15 bases. V lost 4 bases, J lost 7 bases, and 11 bases stayed unmatched. Germline CDR1 is LNHDA and CDR2 is SQIVND (reference sequence). The CDR3 spans 18 residues.

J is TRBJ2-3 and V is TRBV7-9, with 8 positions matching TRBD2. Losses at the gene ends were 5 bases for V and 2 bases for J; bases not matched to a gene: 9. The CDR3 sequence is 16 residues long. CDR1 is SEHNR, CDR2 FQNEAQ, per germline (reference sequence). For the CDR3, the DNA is TGTGCCAGCAGCCCTCAGAGCGGGGGAGCCACAGATACGCAGTATTTT. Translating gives CASSPQSGGATDTQYF.

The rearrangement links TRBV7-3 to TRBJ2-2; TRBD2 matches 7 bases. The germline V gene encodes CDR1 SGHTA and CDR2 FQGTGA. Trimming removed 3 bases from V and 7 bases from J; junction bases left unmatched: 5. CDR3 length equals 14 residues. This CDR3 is CASSFDRTSGELFF. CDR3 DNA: TGTGCCAGCAGCTTCGATCGGACTAGCGGGGAGCTGTTTTTT.

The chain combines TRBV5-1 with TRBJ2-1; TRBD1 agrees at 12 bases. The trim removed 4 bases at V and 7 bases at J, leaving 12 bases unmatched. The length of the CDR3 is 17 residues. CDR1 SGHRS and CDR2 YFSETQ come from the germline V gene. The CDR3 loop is CASSGNRDRGRRNEQFF. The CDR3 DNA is TGCGCCAGCAGCGGAAACCGGGACAGGGGGCGCCGTAATGAGCAGTTCTTC.

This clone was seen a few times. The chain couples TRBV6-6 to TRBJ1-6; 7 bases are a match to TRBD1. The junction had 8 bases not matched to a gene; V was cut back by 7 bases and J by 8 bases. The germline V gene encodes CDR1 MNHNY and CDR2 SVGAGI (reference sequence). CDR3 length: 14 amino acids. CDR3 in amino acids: CASNLGGWDSPLHF. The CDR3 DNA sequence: TGTGCCAGCAATTTAGGGGGCTGGGATTCACCCCTCCACTTT.

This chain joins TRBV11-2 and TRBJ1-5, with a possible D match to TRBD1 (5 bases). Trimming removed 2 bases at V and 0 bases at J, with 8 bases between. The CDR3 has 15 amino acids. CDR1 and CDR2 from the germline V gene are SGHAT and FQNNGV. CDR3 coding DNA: TGTGCCAGCAGCTTAACAGGAAATAGCAATCAGCCCCAGCATTTT. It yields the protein CASSLTGNSNQPQHF. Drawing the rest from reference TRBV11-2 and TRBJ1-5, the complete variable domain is EAGVAQSPRYKIIEKRQSVAFWCNPISGHATLYWYQQILGQGPKLLIQFQNNGVVDDSQLPKDRFSAERLKGVDSTLKIQPAKLEDSAVYLCASSLTGNSNQPQHFGDGTRLSIL.

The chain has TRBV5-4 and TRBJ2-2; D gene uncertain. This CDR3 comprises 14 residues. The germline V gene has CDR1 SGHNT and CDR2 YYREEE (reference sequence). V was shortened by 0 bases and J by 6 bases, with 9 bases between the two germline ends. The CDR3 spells CASSLGRSPGELFF. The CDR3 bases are TGTGCCAGCAGCTTGGGTAGATCCCCCGGGGAGCTGTTTTTT.

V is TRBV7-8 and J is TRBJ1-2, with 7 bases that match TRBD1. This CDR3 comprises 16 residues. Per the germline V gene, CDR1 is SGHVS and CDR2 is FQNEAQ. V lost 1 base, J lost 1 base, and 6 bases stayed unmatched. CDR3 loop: CASSLVAWDSNYGYTF. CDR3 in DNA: TGTGCCAGCAGCTTAGTAGCTTGGGACAGTAACTATGGCTACACCTTC.

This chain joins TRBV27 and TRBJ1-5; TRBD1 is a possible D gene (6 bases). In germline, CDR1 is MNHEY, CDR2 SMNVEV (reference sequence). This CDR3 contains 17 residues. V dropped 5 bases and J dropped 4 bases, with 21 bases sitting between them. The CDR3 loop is CASSRRQATLNNQPQHF. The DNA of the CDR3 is TGTGCCAGCAGTCGCAGACAGGCGACCCTCAATAATCAGCCCCAGCATTTT.

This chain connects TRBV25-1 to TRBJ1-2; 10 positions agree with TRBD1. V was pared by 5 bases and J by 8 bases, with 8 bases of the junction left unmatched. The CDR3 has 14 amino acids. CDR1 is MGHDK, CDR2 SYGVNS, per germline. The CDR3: CASSNPGTGVGYTF. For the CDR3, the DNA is TGTGCCAGCAGTAACCCCGGGACAGGGGTCGGCTACACCTTC.

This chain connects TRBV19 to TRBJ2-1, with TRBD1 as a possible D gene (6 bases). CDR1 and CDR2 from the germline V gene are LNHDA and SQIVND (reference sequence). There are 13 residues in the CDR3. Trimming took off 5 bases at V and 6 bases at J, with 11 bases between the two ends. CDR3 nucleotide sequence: TGTGCCAGTAGTCAGGGGCGGGCCAATGAGCAGTTCTTC. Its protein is CASSQGRANEQFF.

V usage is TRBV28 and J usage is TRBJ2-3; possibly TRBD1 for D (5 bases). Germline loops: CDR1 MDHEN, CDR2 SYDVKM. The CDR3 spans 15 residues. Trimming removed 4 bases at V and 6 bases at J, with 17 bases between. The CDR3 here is CASSSQTVSWDTQYF. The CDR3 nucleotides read TGTGCCAGCAGTTCTCAGACAGTCTCTTGGGATACGCAGTATTTT.